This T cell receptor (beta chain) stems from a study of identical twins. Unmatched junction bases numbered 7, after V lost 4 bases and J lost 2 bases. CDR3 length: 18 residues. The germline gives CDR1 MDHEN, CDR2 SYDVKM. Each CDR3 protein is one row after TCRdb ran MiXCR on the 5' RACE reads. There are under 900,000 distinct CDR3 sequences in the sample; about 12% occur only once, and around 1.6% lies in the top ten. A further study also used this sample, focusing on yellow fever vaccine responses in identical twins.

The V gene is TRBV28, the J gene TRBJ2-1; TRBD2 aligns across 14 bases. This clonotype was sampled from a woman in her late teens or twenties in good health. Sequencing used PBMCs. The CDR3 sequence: CASSSGLAGGLPYNEQFF. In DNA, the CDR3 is TGTGCCAGCAGTTCTGGACTAGCGGGGGGTCTCCCCTACAATGAGCAGTTCTTC.